Below, 19 T cell receptor beta chains from the same sample are listed, as sequenced in a study of blood T cell repertoires in COVID-19. Profiled with immunoSEQ multiplex PCR; TCRdb holds only in-frame clones, not every one. The sample lists 70,000 to 95,000 clones, 85% to 90% occurring once. Sample: peripheral blood. These receptors were obtained from a woman at least 80 years old with active COVID-19.

The chain joins TRBV15 to TRBJ2-1; unclear D gene. The length of the CDR3 is 13 residues. V lost 0 bases and J lost 9, with 9 bases in between. The germline V gene has CDR1 LNHNV and CDR2 YYDKDF (reference sequence). Here the CDR3 reads CATSRDWRGEQFF. The DNA of the CDR3 is TGTGCCACCAGCAGAGATTGGCGAGGTGAGCAGTTCTTC.

The V gene is TRBV18, the J gene TRBJ2-7; the match to TRBD1 covers 10 bases. This CDR3 comprises 13 residues. V lost 4 bases and J lost 5; bases outside the gene matches: 2. Germline values: CDR1 KGHSH, CDR2 LQKENI. The CDR3 loop is CASSRGTGDEQYF. Written as DNA, the CDR3 is TGTGCCAGCTCACGCGGGACAGGGGACGAGCAGTACTTC. The full variable domain, completed using reference TRBV18 and TRBJ2-7, is NAGVMQNPRHLVRRRGQEARLRCSPMKGHSHVYWYRQLPEEGLKFMVYLQKENIIDESGMPKERFSAEFPKEGPSILRIQQVVRGDSAAYFCASSRGTGDEQYFGPGTRLTVT.

This sequence joins TRBV10-3 and TRBJ1-2; 11 bases line up with TRBD1. Per the germline V gene, CDR1 is ENHRY and CDR2 is SYGVKD. Trimming cost V 5 bases and J 3 bases; bases outside gene matches: 2. This CDR3 spans 14 amino acids. CDR3 in DNA: TGTGCCATCAGTCGGGGACAGGGGGACTATGGCTACACCTTC. Translating gives CAISRGQGDYGYTF.

This clone was counted between two and nine times. CDR3 protein: CASSFLASGRDTQYF. The DNA for the CDR3 is TGTGCCAGCAGTTTTCTTGCTAGCGGGAGAGATACGCAGTATTTT. This chain connects TRBV27 to TRBJ2-3, with 10 bases fitting TRBD2. In germline, CDR1 is MNHEY, CDR2 SMNVEV (reference sequence). The J segment lost 5 bases and the V segment lost 3 bases, leaving 5 bases of the junction unmatched. This CDR3 spans 15 amino acids.

CDR3 DNA: TGTGCCAGCTCACCGCTATCTGGGGCGGCCGGGGAGCTGTTTTTT. Translated, it gives CASSPLSGAAGELFF. This chain uses TRBV18 with TRBJ2-2, with D possibly being TRBD1 (5 bases). This CDR3 contains 15 residues. V gave up 3 bases and J gave up 6 bases, with 14 bases separating them. Per germline, CDR1 KGHSH and CDR2 LQKENI.

This chain uses TRBV29-1 with TRBJ2-6; a possible D gene is TRBD2 (5 bases). CDR1 and CDR2 (germline): SQVTM, ANQGSEA. Trimming stripped 4 bases from V and 0 bases from J, with 10 bases between. There are 15 residues in the CDR3. The DNA for the CDR3 is TGCAGCGTTGTTTGGGCGGGCTCTGGGGCCAACGTCCTGACTTTC. Translation: CSVVWAGSGANVLTF.

The rearrangement uses TRBV12-3 or TRBV12-4 and TRBJ2-7, with D possibly matching TRBD2 (5 bases). V lost 1 base to trimming and J lost 4 bases, with 8 bases between them. CDR3 length equals 13 residues. CDR3 sequence (DNA): TGTGCCAGCAGTTTAGGGCGGGTGTACGAGCAGTACTTC. It specifies CASSLGRVYEQYF.

V and J are TRBV9 and TRBJ1-2; a possible D gene is TRBD1 (5 bases). The CDR3 sequence is 15 residues long. V lost 0 bases and J 4 bases, leaving 13 bases between the germline ends. The germline V gene has CDR1 SGDLS and CDR2 YYNGEE. The CDR3 DNA reads as TGTGCCAGCAGCGTAGCTGACGGGGGTGGCTATGGCTACACCTTC. Encoded protein: CASSVADGGGYGYTF.

In DNA, the CDR3 is TGTGCCAGCAGCCGCCGGATTGGGGGAGCGGGAATCCAAGAGACCCAGTACTTC. This codes for CASSRRIGGAGIQETQYF. The chain recombines TRBV5-4 with TRBJ2-5, with 7 nucleotides matching TRBD2. CDR3 length equals 18 residues. Per the germline V gene, CDR1 is SGHNT and CDR2 is YYREEE (reference sequence). Unmatched junction bases numbered 16, after V lost 4 bases and J lost 1 base.

The chain carries TRBV18 and TRBJ2-2; no clear D. The germline V gene has CDR1 KGHSH and CDR2 LQKENI. V lost 1 base to trimming and J lost 5 bases, with 5 bases between them. This CDR3 has 13 amino acids. In nucleotides, the CDR3 is TGTGCCAGCTCACCACGAGATACCGGGGAGCTGTTTTTT. Translated, it gives CASSPRDTGELFF.

In this sample, this clone turned up a few times. The V call is TRBV6-5, the J call TRBJ1-2, with TRBD1 identical over 9 bases. V trimming: 5 bases; J trimming: 8 bases; junction bases outside the gene matches: 9. Germline CDR1 and CDR2: MNHEY and SVGAGI. The length of the CDR3 is 14 residues. CDR3 protein: CASSSRDRVGGYTF. In nucleotides, the CDR3 is TGTGCCAGCAGTAGCCGGGACAGGGTGGGGGGCTACACCTTC.

The DNA for the CDR3 is TGTGCCAGCAGTTACTCCCTAGCGGGAATGGAGTACCAAGAGACCCAGTACTTC. Translation gives CASSYSLAGMEYQETQYF. The chain joins TRBV6-2 or TRBV6-3 to TRBJ2-5; 9 bases are shared with TRBD2. The V gene's germline CDR1 is MNHEY and CDR2 SVGEGT. Trimming at V came to 0 bases and at J to 0 bases, leaving 8 bases not matched to a gene. CDR3 size: 18 residues.

V usage is TRBV5-5 and J usage is TRBJ1-4; weak D call: TRBD1 (6 bases). This CDR3 is 14 amino acids long. CDR1 SGHKS and CDR2 YYEKEE come from the germline V gene (reference sequence). V was trimmed by 4 bases and J by 5 bases, leaving 12 bases between them. CDR3 protein: CASSAGTQNEKLFF. CDR3 nucleotides: TGTGCCAGCAGCGCCGGGACACAAAATGAAAAACTGTTTTTT.

This clone was seen just once. The chain uses TRBV18 and TRBJ2-3; 15 bases are a match to TRBD2. The V gene end was trimmed by 3 bases and the J gene end by 3 bases; junction bases not matched to a gene: 7. CDR3 length equals 18 residues. The V gene's germline CDR1 is KGHSH and CDR2 LQKENI. The CDR3 nucleotides read TGTGCCAGCTCACCCCCGGGACTAGCGGGAGGATCGACAGATACGCAGTATTTT. Translation: CASSPPGLAGGSTDTQYF.

On this clone itself: At one end the junction does not follow the germline gene, possibly because of a read error. The genes are TRBV6-5 and TRBJ2-7, with D uncertain. The germline V gene has CDR1 MNHEY and CDR2 SVGAGI. The CDR3 spans 12 residues. The CDR3 nucleotides are TGTGCCAGCAGTTACCTGGCACCCGATCCAAACTTC. This translates into CASSYLAPDPNF.

The V gene is TRBV18, the J gene TRBJ2-2; TRBD2 matches 7 bases. V gave up 6 bases and J gave up 4 bases; unmatched junction bases: 11. From germline, CDR1 is KGHSH and CDR2 LQKENI. The CDR3 length is 16 residues. The DNA of the CDR3 is TGTGCCAGCTCCCCCCACGCGGGAGTCACCACCGGGGAGCTGTTTTTT. Its protein product is CASSPHAGVTTGELFF.

V gene TRBV6-4 combines with J gene TRBJ2-1; a weak D match, TRBD1 (6 bases). The CDR3 has 13 amino acids. Germline values: CDR1 MRHNA, CDR2 SNTAGT. Trimming stripped 3 bases from V and 7 bases from J, with 10 bases between. For the CDR3, the DNA is TGTGCCAGCAGTGAAGGACAGAAAAATGAGCAGTTCTTC. Translation: CASSEGQKNEQFF.

This chain links TRBV18 with TRBJ2-7; 7 bases agree with TRBD1. This CDR3 is built from 13 residues. The V gene's germline CDR1 is KGHSH and CDR2 LQKENI. V lost 10 bases to trimming and J lost 4 bases; unmatched junction nucleotides: 10. CDR3 protein: CATTAPTGYEQYF. CDR3 DNA: TGTGCCACCACCGCCCCGACAGGGTACGAGCAGTACTTC.

The J gene is TRBJ2-1, the V gene TRBV28, with TRBD2 as a possible D gene (6 bases). The germline gives CDR1 MDHEN, CDR2 SYDVKM. The CDR3 covers 13 residues. Trimming shortened V by 7 bases and J by 8 bases, and 15 bases separated the two germline ends. CDR3 residues: CASTLAGLDEQFF. The CDR3 nucleotides are TGTGCCAGCACCCTCGCGGGACTTGATGAGCAGTTCTTC.